The T cell receptor beta chain under discussion was sequenced for a study of T cells after yellow fever vaccination. For the study at large: SMART-Seq v4 Ultra Low Input prepared libraries from low-cell fractions.

Each CDR3 protein gets one entry after TCRdb re-called the 5' RACE reads with MiXCR. There are some 96,000 distinct CDR3 sequences in the sample; about 8.4% occur only once, and roughly 17% lies in the top ten. Material: CD8+ T cells not binding an NS4B(214-222) dextramer, sorted from PBMCs, obtained around 16 days after the first yellow fever vaccination. The origin of this receptor is a man in his late teens or twenties who received the YFV17D yellow fever vaccine.

CDR3 sequence reads: CSVDPGNTEAFF. The DNA of the CDR3 is TGCAGCGTTGACCCAGGGAACACTGAAGCTTTCTTT. The gene calls are TRBV29-1 and TRBJ1-1; D is ambiguous. Germline V CDR1 and CDR2: SQVTM, ANQGSEA. The CDR3 spans 12 residues. V was cut by 3 bases and J by 1 base, with 6 bases left in between.